A single sample gave rise to the 27 T cell receptor beta chains below, sequenced in a study of cytomegalovirus exposure and HLA in healthy donors. PCR employed 60 Vbeta and 13 Jbeta primers. Sequencing was performed with immunoSEQ multiplex PCR; in TCRdb, only in-frame clones are kept and a portion is missing. Altogether approximately 130,000 clones are present, about 78% being singletons, with the ten largest covering 1% to 1.5%. Sequenced input: PBMCs. The receptors were sampled from a man aged 45-65 years in good health and CMV-seronegative.

The chain links TRBV2 to TRBJ2-5, with D perhaps TRBD2 (7 bases). The germline V gene encodes CDR1 SNHLY and CDR2 FYNNEI. The CDR3 totals 14 residues. V was clipped by 11 bases and J by 2 bases, with 18 bases between them. The CDR3 DNA is TGTGCCGGCGCACGGGGGGACATTCAAGAGACCCAGTACTTC. Its translation is CAGARGDIQETQYF.

The chain uses TRBV30 and TRBJ2-7, with a weak D call TRBD2 (5 bases). CDR3 length equals 12 residues. V lost 7 bases and J lost 3, with 13 bases in between. CDR1 and CDR2 (germline): GTSNPN, SVGIG (reference sequence). CDR3 bases: TGTGCCTACCTTGGACTTAACTACGAGCAGTACTTC. It codes for CAYLGLNYEQYF.

The V gene is TRBV6-5, the J gene TRBJ2-2; 7 nucleotides line up with TRBD1. The germline V gene encodes CDR1 MNHEY and CDR2 SVGAGI. This CDR3 has 14 amino acids. V trimming: 6 bases; J trimming: 2 bases; junction bases outside the gene matches: 3. CDR3 amino acids: CASRGDRNTGELFF. As DNA, the CDR3 is TGTGCCAGCAGAGGGGACAGAAACACCGGGGAGCTGTTTTTT.

The rearrangement uses TRBV9 and TRBJ2-1; TRBD2 matches 10 bases. The CDR3 runs to 15 residues. J was trimmed by 10 bases and V by 3 bases; bases with no gene match: 10. Looked up from germline, CDR1 is SGDLS and CDR2 is YYNGEE. The CDR3 loop reads CASSAVEREGREQFF. DNA for the CDR3: TGTGCCAGCAGCGCCGTCGAGCGGGAGGGCCGGGAGCAGTTCTTC.

As to this clone: The sample has other DNA sequences that encode this CDR3 too. The chain has TRBV19 and TRBJ2-5; possible D gene TRBD1, 6 bases. The CDR3 is 14 residues long. Germline V gives CDR1 LNHDA, CDR2 SQIVND (reference sequence). Deletions cut 4 bases from V and 4 bases from J, with 13 bases between. The CDR3 sequence is CASSNLDRAETQYF. For the CDR3, the DNA is TGTGCCAGTAGTAACCTGGACAGAGCAGAGACCCAGTACTTC.

This clone was recorded once. The CDR3 DNA is TGTGCCAGCAGAGAGACTGGGTCCTACGAGCAGTACTTC. Translating gives CASRETGSYEQYF. The rearrangement links TRBV6-5 to TRBJ2-5; D remains unclear. The J call may be mistaken, given a closer DNA end match to TRBJ2-7. CDR3 length equals 13 residues. Germline lookup yields CDR1 MNHEY and CDR2 SVGAGI.

The chain carries TRBV6-5 and TRBJ2-1; 11 bases fit TRBD1. The germline CDR1 and CDR2 sequences are MNHEY and SVGAGI. V lost 6 bases to trimming and J lost 3 bases; unmatched junction nucleotides: 4. This CDR3 comprises 15 residues. The CDR3 is CASRAGQGVYNEQFF. The CDR3, as DNA: TGTGCCAGCAGAGCGGGACAGGGGGTCTACAATGAGCAGTTCTTC.

This chain links TRBV5-1 with TRBJ2-1; D might be TRBD2 (6 bases). V was pared by 5 bases and J by 2 bases, with 14 bases between. The germline V gene has CDR1 SGHRS and CDR2 YFSETQ. This CDR3 contains 15 residues. CDR3 amino acids: CASSEGGATYNEQFF. In DNA, the CDR3 is TGCGCCAGCAGTGAGGGCGGGGCTACCTACAATGAGCAGTTCTTC.

The V and J genes are TRBV6-6 and TRBJ1-3; a possible D gene is TRBD1 (6 bases). The V gene lost 5 bases and the J gene lost 0 bases, with 8 bases spanning the gap. Germline assignment: CDR1 MNHNY and CDR2 SVGAGI (reference sequence). The CDR3 has 14 residues. The CDR3 coding sequence is TGTGCCAGCAGTAAGGACAGCTCTGGAAACACCATATATTTT. This translates into CASSKDSSGNTIYF.

The chain combines TRBV7-2 with TRBJ1-1; D not resolved. The CDR3 runs 13 residues. Looked up from germline, CDR1 is SGHTA and CDR2 is FQGNSA. V dropped 9 bases and J dropped 1 base, with 12 bases sitting between them. The CDR3 spells CASLRFGNTEAFF. CDR3 nucleotide sequence: TGTGCCAGTTTGCGGTTTGGGAACACTGAAGCTTTCTTT.

The J gene is TRBJ2-3, the V gene TRBV10-2, with 11 bases lining up with TRBD2. The length of the CDR3 is 15 residues. V shed 7 bases, J shed 2 bases, and the junction held 5 bases outside the gene matches. Germline V gives CDR1 WSHSY, CDR2 SAAADI. The CDR3 DNA reads TGCGCCAGCAAGGTTAGCGGGAGGGACACAGATACGCAGTATTTT. Translated, it gives CASKVSGRDTDTQYF.

The chain uses TRBV27 and TRBJ1-5; maybe TRBD1 (5 bases). CDR3 length equals 13 residues. V shed 3 bases and J shed 7 bases, with 10 bases lying between them. Looked up from germline, CDR1 is MNHEY and CDR2 is SMNVEV (reference sequence). The CDR3 loop reads CASSFLGAQPQHF. The CDR3 DNA follows: TGTGCCAGCAGTTTCCTAGGGGCCCAGCCCCAGCATTTT.

The V and J genes are TRBV28 and TRBJ1-4, with TRBD1 matching over 8 bases. This CDR3 spans 17 amino acids. Germline V CDR1 and CDR2: MDHEN, SYDVKM. With V trimmed by 8 bases and J by 7 bases, 18 bases remained unmatched. CDR3 in amino acids: CASCSRDRGFKGEKLFF. As DNA, the CDR3 is TGTGCCAGCTGTTCCAGAGACAGGGGATTCAAAGGTGAAAAACTGTTTTTT.

This clone was observed a single time. V usage is TRBV2 and J usage is TRBJ1-5, with D maybe TRBD1 (5 bases). Trimming took off 2 bases at V and 3 bases at J, with 11 bases between the two ends. Germline CDR1 and CDR2: SNHLY and FYNNEI. The CDR3 is 15 amino acids. CDR3 sequence (DNA): TGTGCCAGCAGTGAACTCACAGGTTCCAATCAGCCCCAGCATTTT. Its protein product is CASSELTGSNQPQHF.

This sequence joins TRBV29-1 and TRBJ2-5; 14 bases match TRBD2. The length of the CDR3 is 15 residues. Germline CDR1 and CDR2: SQVTM and ANQGSEA. The J segment lost 3 bases and the V segment lost 4 bases, leaving 4 bases of the junction unmatched. The CDR3 spells CSVGPGLAGEETQYF. CDR3 in DNA: TGCAGCGTTGGGCCGGGACTAGCGGGAGAAGAGACCCAGTACTTC.

In its sample, this clone was seen once. The chain links TRBV7-2 to TRBJ1-1; 7 bases match TRBD1. Germline loops: CDR1 SGHTA, CDR2 FQGNSA. There are 15 residues in the CDR3. V dropped 5 bases and J dropped 0; count of bases not matched to a gene: 6. CDR3 residues: CASSLLGQMNTEAFF. In nucleotides, the CDR3 is TGTGCCAGCAGCCTTTTGGGACAGATGAACACTGAAGCTTTCTTT.

This clone occurred a few times. The genes are TRBV7-8 and TRBJ1-4; D is perhaps TRBD1 (5 bases). The CDR3 has 16 amino acids. Germline assignment: CDR1 SGHVS and CDR2 FQNEAQ. Trimming took 1 base from V and 0 from J, leaving 9 bases between them. The CDR3 nucleotides are TGTGCCAGCAGCTTAGACAGGATTGCAACTAATGAAAAACTGTTTTTT. Translating gives CASSLDRIATNEKLFF.

The chain is built from TRBV9 and TRBJ2-1, with 14 positions matching TRBD2. This CDR3 has 16 residues. Germline V gene sequence: CDR1 SGDLS, CDR2 YYNGEE. V lost 3 bases, J lost 4 bases, and 3 bases stayed unmatched. The CDR3 here is CASSARLAGGYNEQFF. CDR3 coding DNA: TGTGCCAGCAGCGCGCGACTAGCGGGAGGGTACAATGAGCAGTTCTTC. The variable domain in full, with the rest retrieved from reference TRBV9 and TRBJ2-1, is DSGVTQTPKHLITATGQRVTLRCSPRSGDLSVYWYQQSLDQGLQFLIQYYNGEERAKGNILERFSAQQFPDLHSELNLSSLELGDSALYFCASSARLAGGYNEQFFGPGTRLTVL.

The rearrangement uses TRBV2 and TRBJ2-5; D is uncertain. V was pared by 7 bases and J by 1 base, with 7 bases between. The CDR3 is 12 amino acids. From germline, CDR1 is SNHLY and CDR2 FYNNEI. CDR3 nucleotide sequence: TGTGCCAGCACGGCGGTCCAAGAGACCCAGTACTTC. It specifies CASTAVQETQYF.

CDR3 sequence (DNA): TGTGCCAGCAGACCTGGACTAGCGGGAACCTACGAGCAGTACTTC. This sequence encodes CASRPGLAGTYEQYF. The chain employs TRBV6-5 and TRBJ2-7, with 12 bases matching TRBD2. The CDR3 has 15 amino acids. CDR1 and CDR2 (germline): MNHEY, SVGAGI. J was trimmed by 2 bases and V by 6 bases; bases with no gene match: 5.

The chain couples TRBV27 to TRBJ2-7; no clear D gene. CDR3 length: 14 amino acids. The germline CDR1 and CDR2 sequences are MNHEY and SMNVEV (reference sequence). V lost 2 bases and J lost 6, with 14 bases in between. The CDR3 bases are TGTGCCAGCAGTTTAGCCAGCGCGAGCTCCGAGCAGTACTTC. This translates into CASSLASASSEQYF.

The gene calls are TRBV5-1 and TRBJ1-6; 7 bases map to TRBD1. This CDR3 has 15 amino acids. V lost 5 bases and J lost 7; bases outside the gene matches: 9. CDR1 and CDR2 (germline): SGHRS, YFSETQ. CDR3 protein: CASRSSGQTNSPLHF. The CDR3 nucleotides are TGCGCCAGCAGGTCGTCGGGACAGACAAATTCACCCCTCCACTTT.

The chain uses TRBV7-9 and TRBJ2-1, with 8 positions matching TRBD2. The CDR3 has 17 residues. V was pared by 2 bases and J by 4 bases, with 10 bases of the junction left unmatched. Per germline, CDR1 SEHNR and CDR2 FQNEAQ (reference sequence). The CDR3 here is CASSLYSGGPEYNEQFF. For the CDR3, the DNA is TGTGCCAGCAGCTTATACAGCGGGGGTCCCGAATACAATGAGCAGTTCTTC.

This chain links TRBV29-1 with TRBJ2-5; weak D call: TRBD2 (6 bases). Germline V gene sequence: CDR1 SQVTM, CDR2 ANQGSEA. Trimming left V 5 bases short and J 5 bases short, with 12 bases between. CDR3 length: 12 amino acids. This chain's CDR3 is CSVKTGLETQYF. In nucleotides, the CDR3 is TGCAGCGTTAAGACGGGACTGGAGACCCAGTACTTC.

The chain uses TRBV14 and TRBJ1-5; TRBD1 is a possible D gene (5 bases). V was pared by 3 bases and J by 3 bases, with 6 bases between. The CDR3 runs to 13 residues. Per germline, CDR1 SGHDN and CDR2 FVKESK. CDR3 DNA sequence: TGTGCCAGCAGCCAGGGACTCAATCAGCCCCAGCATTTT. Amino acid sequence: CASSQGLNQPQHF. Full variable domain (missing parts from reference TRBV14 and TRBJ1-5): EAGVTQFPSHSVIEKGQTVTLRCDPISGHDNLYWYRRVMGKEIKFLLHFVKESKQDESGMPNNRFLAERTGGTYSTLKVQPAELEDSGVYFCASSQGLNQPQHFGDGTRLSIL.

The DNA of the CDR3 is TGCAGCGTTAGCTGGACAGGCTCAAATGGCTACACCTTC. Translation: CSVSWTGSNGYTF. This sequence joins TRBV29-1 and TRBJ1-2, with 7 bases matching TRBD1. This CDR3 spans 13 amino acids. Trimming removed 5 bases from V and 6 bases from J; junction bases left unmatched: 9. Germline-derived CDR1 and CDR2 are SQVTM and ANQGSEA.

As DNA, the CDR3 is TGTGCCAGTAGGGAGACAGGGACTGGAAACACCATATATTTT. Translating it yields CASRETGTGNTIYF. V is TRBV19 and J is TRBJ1-3; 7 positions match TRBD1. Germline lookup yields CDR1 LNHDA and CDR2 SQIVND (reference sequence). Germline trimming cut 6 bases from V and 2 bases from J; bases unmatched to any gene: 4. CDR3 length: 14 residues.